Each of the 9 T cell receptor beta chains below was sequenced from the same sample in a study of blood T cell repertoires in COVID-19. Assay used: immunoSEQ multiplex PCR; TCRdb lists only in-frame clones, some missing. Here the sample spans about 320,000 clones, 90% being singletons. The sequencing sample was made of PBMCs or T cells enriched from blood (not recorded which). Receptor source: a man in his 60s who had recovered from COVID-19.

The gene calls are TRBV18 and TRBJ1-4; D is uncertain. The CDR3 spans 15 residues. V shed 5 bases and J shed 10 bases, with 20 bases lying between them. Per germline, CDR1 KGHSH and CDR2 LQKENI. The CDR3 here is CASSNQWGAEGKLFF. The DNA of the CDR3 is TGTGCCAGCTCAAACCAGTGGGGTGCAGAGGGAAAACTGTTTTTT.

The chain joins TRBV4-1 to TRBJ2-7; TRBD1 matches at 9 bases. J lost 10 bases, V lost 1 base, and 11 bases had no gene match. The CDR3 has 15 amino acids. The germline V gene encodes CDR1 MGHRA and CDR2 YSYEKL. The CDR3 DNA reads as TGCGCCAGCAGCCAAGTCGGGACAGGGCTGAATTTACAGTACTTC. It specifies CASSQVGTGLNLQYF.

The chain uses TRBV6-5 and TRBJ1-2, with 7 bases identical to TRBD1. Germline trimming cut 0 bases from V and 3 bases from J; bases unmatched to any gene: 7. Germline-derived CDR1 and CDR2 are MNHEY and SVGAGI. The CDR3 loop spans 16 amino acids. In DNA form, the CDR3 reads TGTGCCAGCAGTTACTCGAGGCAGGGGGGAGACTATGGCTACACCTTC. This sequence encodes CASSYSRQGGDYGYTF.

The CDR3 loop reads CASSPKGSYSGNTIYF. The CDR3 DNA follows: TGTGCCAGCAGCCCCAAGGGGTCCTACTCTGGAAACACCATATATTTT. This chain joins TRBV2 and TRBJ1-3, with a possible D match to TRBD1 (5 bases). The germline CDR1 and CDR2 sequences are SNHLY and FYNNEI. With 6 bases removed from V and 0 bases from J, the gap between germline ends came to 15 bases. This CDR3 is built from 16 residues.

The rearrangement links TRBV19 to TRBJ1-2, with TRBD1 matching over 9 bases. The CDR3 sequence is 16 residues long. The germline V gene has CDR1 LNHDA and CDR2 SQIVND (reference sequence). Trimming took 4 bases from V and 4 from J; bases not matched to a gene: 10. The CDR3 here is CASSTLRDRVVYGYTF. CDR3 nucleotide sequence: TGTGCCAGTAGTACGCTTCGGGACAGGGTTGTCTATGGCTACACCTTC.

The chain has TRBV10-1 and TRBJ2-5; D is undetermined. This CDR3 has 15 amino acids. Trimming stripped 5 bases from V and 4 bases from J, with 17 bases between. Germline CDR1 is WNHNN and CDR2 is SYGVQD (reference sequence). CDR3 sequence reads: CASSRCVYIGETQYF. In nucleotides, the CDR3 is TGCGCCAGCAGTCGTTGTGTGTATATCGGAGAGACCCAGTACTTC.

J is TRBJ1-1 and V is TRBV28; weak D call: TRBD1 (6 bases). The CDR3 totals 16 residues. Per the germline V gene, CDR1 is MDHEN and CDR2 is SYDVKM. Trimming pared 1 base from V and 4 bases from J, leaving 16 bases between. The CDR3 nucleotides are TGTGCCAGCAGTTTATCCGGACAGATTTTGGGCACTGAAGCTTTCTTT. Its protein product is CASSLSGQILGTEAFF.

V is TRBV10-3 and J is TRBJ1-1; 7 bases are a match to TRBD1. The junction had 5 bases not matched to a gene; V was cut back by 3 bases and J by 1 base. Per germline, CDR1 ENHRY and CDR2 SYGVKD. The CDR3 consists of 15 residues. CDR3 sequence: CAISDEQGRNTEAFF. The CDR3, as DNA: TGTGCCATCAGTGATGAACAGGGGCGGAACACTGAAGCTTTCTTT.

This chain connects TRBV5-1 to TRBJ1-2; a possible D gene is TRBD1 (6 bases). This CDR3 has 15 residues. Germline CDR1 is SGHRS and CDR2 is YFSETQ. The CDR3 reads CASGQGSTGIYGYTF. CDR3 bases: TGCGCTAGCGGCCAGGGGTCTACGGGGATCTATGGCTACACCTTC.